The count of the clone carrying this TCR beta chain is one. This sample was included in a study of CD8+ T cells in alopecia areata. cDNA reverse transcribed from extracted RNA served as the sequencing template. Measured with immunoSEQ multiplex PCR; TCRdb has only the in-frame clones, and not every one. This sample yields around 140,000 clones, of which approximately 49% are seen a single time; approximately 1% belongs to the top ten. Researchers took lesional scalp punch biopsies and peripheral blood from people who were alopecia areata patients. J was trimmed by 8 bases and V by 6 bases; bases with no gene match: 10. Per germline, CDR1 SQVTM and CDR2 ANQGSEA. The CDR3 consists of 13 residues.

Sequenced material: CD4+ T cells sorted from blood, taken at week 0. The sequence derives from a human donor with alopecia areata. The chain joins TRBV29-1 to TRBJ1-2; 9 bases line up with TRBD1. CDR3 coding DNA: TGCAGCGTCCTCGGACAGGGGCCGGAAGGCTACACCTTC. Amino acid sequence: CSVLGQGPEGYTF.